This T cell receptor (beta chain) comes out of a study of shared clonotypes between healthy human individuals. Whole-study results and caveats: Researchers sampled blood only, noting tissue repertoires likely differ. Although depth was large, rarefaction showed that sequencing of the sorted subsets was incomplete. Shared across several donors were approximately 5% of the naive CD4 clonotypes.

Note on this clone: The antigen is undetermined.

Generated by immunoSEQ multiplex PCR, the TCRdb table keeps only in-frame clones and is missing some. This sample has approximately 530,000 clones; around 96% occur once, and the top ten carry 0.06%. Germline V gene sequence: CDR1 LNHNV, CDR2 YYDKDF (reference sequence). Trimming removed 3 bases from V and 10 bases from J, with 16 bases in between. The CDR3 totals 14 residues. The source of this sequence is a woman aged 25 to 39 in good health. The chain links TRBV15 to TRBJ2-1; D may be TRBD2 (7 bases). Source material: naive CD4+ T cells sorted from blood. Subset here: CD45RA+ positively selected. CDR3 DNA sequence: TGTGCCACCAGCAGGGGAGGGGGGCCTGGAGAGCAGTTCTTC. Protein: CATSRGGGPGEQFF.